This T cell receptor beta chain is from a study of radiotherapy plus CTLA-4 blockade in lung cancer. CTLA-4 blockade with ipilimumab, together with focal radiation, was given to patients with chemo-refractory metastatic non-small-cell lung cancer. The trim removed 5 bases at V and 4 bases at J, leaving 5 bases unmatched. The CDR3 is 15 amino acids. The V gene's germline CDR1 is MDHEN and CDR2 SYDVKM. Data came from immunoSEQ multiplex PCR; TCRdb stores just in-frame clones and leaves some out. The sample consists of roughly 32,000 clones, 65% to 75% of them appearing once. This sequence originates from a human donor with non-small cell lung cancer who had stable disease on radiotherapy plus ipilimumab. This specimen was peripheral blood, taken from a patient treated with radiotherapy plus ipilimumab. V is TRBV28 and J is TRBJ2-3; 11 nucleotides align to TRBD2. The DNA for the CDR3 is TGTGCCAGCAGTATACTAGCGGGAGTAGCAGATACGCAGTATTTT. Protein: CASSILAGVADTQYF. The full variable domain, completed using reference TRBV28 and TRBJ2-3, is DVKVTQSSRYLVKRTGEKVFLECVQDMDHENMFWYRQDPGLGLRLIYFSYDVKMKEKGDIPEGYSVSREKKERFSLILESASTNQTSMYLCASSILAGVADTQYFGPGTRLTVL.